This TCR beta chain stems from a study of CD8 T cells in ankylosing spondylitis. General study findings and limits: A TCR beta motif of 7 to 9 highly homologous variants seemed to mark ankylosing spondylitis blood.

Each CDR3 protein gets one entry after TCRdb re-called the 5' RACE reads with MiXCR. The repertoire includes over 600,000 distinct CDR3 sequences, under 20% of them detected once, and about 19% sits in the top ten. As concerns this clonotype: Its antigen remains unknown.

The sequenced material came from blood, either unsorted or a sorted T cell fraction (not recorded which). The source is a male donor with ankylosing spondylitis.

CDR3 in amino acids: CASRPGTAHTEAFF. DNA for the CDR3: TGTGCCAGCAGGCCAGGGACGGCACATACTGAAGCTTTCTTT. J is TRBJ1-1 and V is TRBV6-1, with D maybe TRBD1 (5 bases). Germline CDR1 is MNHNS and CDR2 is SASEGT. There are 14 residues in the CDR3. The V end lost 6 bases, the J end lost 5 bases, and 16 bases lay between the germline ends.